This is a list of T cell receptor beta chains from one sample in a study of graft-versus-host responses after intestinal transplantation. TCRdb's copy holds only in-frame clones and misses some; the assay was immunoSEQ multiplex PCR. The sample consists of about 8,000 clones, around 79% of them appearing once. The specimen was ileum tissue, collected approximately 31 weeks after intestinal transplant. These receptors were obtained from a human patient who received an intestinal transplant, so some T cells may come from the graft donor. Each CDR3 is given with its conserved first and last residue. D genes are given only for firm matches. The listing skips clone size in some rows; elsewhere it reads once, few, many or a size class.

j_call | d_call | v_call | clone_size | cdr3_aa | cdr3_nt
TRBJ1-1 | NA | TRBV5-1 | NA | CASSAGPTNTEAFF | TGCGCCAGCAGCGCGGGACCCACGAACACTGAAGCTTTCTTT
TRBJ2-3 | NA | TRBV4-2 | NA | CASSQAVTGDLGDTQYF | TGTGCCAGCAGCCAAGCGGTAACGGGAGACCTTGGAGATACGCAGTATTTT
TRBJ2-1 | NA | TRBV6-5 | NA | CASRIFGGSYNEQFF | TGTGCCAGCAGGATCTTTGGGGGGTCTTACAATGAGCAGTTCTTC
TRBJ2-1 | TRBD2 | TRBV6-5 | NA | CASSLTSGVYNEQFF | TGTGCCAGCAGCCTTACTAGCGGGGTCTACAATGAGCAGTTCTTC
TRBJ2-5 | NA | TRBV11-2 | NA | CASSPDRLETQYF | TGTGCCAGCAGCCCAGACAGGTTGGAGACCCAGTACTTC
TRBJ2-3 | TRBD2 | TRBV4-3 | NA | CASSHRLAGGTDTQYF | TGCGCCAGCAGCCATCGACTAGCGGGGGGCACAGATACGCAGTATTTT
TRBJ1-3 | NA | TRBV7-2 | NA | CASSLDGANGNTIYF | TGTGCCAGCAGCTTAGATGGGGCAAATGGAAACACCATATATTTT
TRBJ1-1 | TRBD1 | TRBV29-1 | few | CSVGIQGMNTEAFF | TGCAGCGTCGGAATACAGGGGATGAACACTGAAGCTTTCTTT
TRBJ2-1 | NA | TRBV15 | once | CATSRGQGGSDEQFF | TGTGCCACCAGCAGAGGCCAGGGAGGTAGCGATGAGCAGTTCTTC
TRBJ2-7 | TRBD2 | TRBV27 | NA | CASSLSVASGYEQYF | TGTGCCAGCAGTTTATCGGTGGCTAGCGGGTACGAGCAGTACTTC
TRBJ2-1 | NA | TRBV6-4 | NA | CASSDSQGSHEQFF | TGTGCCAGCAGTGACTCGCAGGGGTCGCATGAGCAGTTCTTC
TRBJ2-7 | TRBD1 | TRBV25-1 | NA | CASSDSVGQSDYEQYF | TGTGCCAGCAGTGATTCCGTGGGACAGTCCGATTACGAGCAGTACTTC
TRBJ2-5 | NA | TRBV4-1 | once | CASSQVESEKETQYF | TGCGCCAGCAGCCAAGTAGAGTCCGAGAAAGAGACCCAGTACTTC
TRBJ1-1 | NA | TRBV5-6 | NA | CASSLGGNTEAFF | TGTGCCAGCAGCTTGGGCGGGAACACTGAAGCTTTCTTT
TRBJ2-3 | NA | TRBV7-9 | NA | CASSLTGSADTQYF | TGTGCCAGCAGCTTAACAGGGTCCGCAGATACGCAGTATTTT
TRBJ2-6 | NA | TRBV4-1 | NA | CASSPTGWGANVLTF | TGCGCCAGCAGCCCCACGGGGTGGGGGGCCAACGTCCTGACTTTC
TRBJ1-2 | NA | TRBV29-1 | NA | CSVRRADYGYTF | TGCAGCGTCCGCAGAGCGGACTATGGCTACACCTTC